This T cell receptor beta chain was captured by sequencing in a study of vaccination effects on CD4 cells after COVID-19. General observations from the study: Following vaccination, convalescents' spike-reactive clones were mostly new ones induced by the vaccine. Marked clonal contraction of both clone types appeared late after vaccination.

V shed 3 bases and J shed 2 bases, with 13 bases lying between them. Germline V gene data show CDR1 as KGHSH and CDR2 as LQKENI. The CDR3 length is 15 residues. The sample holds one count of this clone. No antigen is known for it. Profiled with immunoSEQ multiplex PCR; TCRdb holds only in-frame clones, not every one. The profile covers 20,000 to 25,000 clones, with under 85% appearing a single time and roughly 37% taken by the ten largest. With the ViraFEST assay, the study expanded antigen-specific CD4+ T cells using viral peptide pools, then sequenced them. Once cultured for nine to ten days, the cells underwent separation to obtain CD4+ T cells. The person had a PCR-confirmed SARS-CoV-2 infection during March to December 2020. It was on days 3 and 7 that half the medium was replaced with IL-2 medium.

Here the sequenced sample was CD4+ T cells from PBMCs cultured with a peptide pool, taken before COVID-19 vaccination. This TCR was recovered from a human donor who had a prior SARS-CoV-2 infection. The chain carries TRBV18 and TRBJ1-2; D is perhaps TRBD1 (6 bases). The CDR3 sequence: CASSPGAGANYGYTF. The DNA of the CDR3 is TGTGCCAGCTCACCCGGGGCAGGGGCGAACTATGGCTACACCTTC. The whole variable domain, filled in from reference TRBV18 and TRBJ1-2, reads NAGVMQNPRHLVRRRGQEARLRCSPMKGHSHVYWYRQLPEEGLKFMVYLQKENIIDESGMPKERFSAEFPKEGPSILRIQQVVRGDSAAYFCASSPGAGANYGYTFGSGTRLTVV.